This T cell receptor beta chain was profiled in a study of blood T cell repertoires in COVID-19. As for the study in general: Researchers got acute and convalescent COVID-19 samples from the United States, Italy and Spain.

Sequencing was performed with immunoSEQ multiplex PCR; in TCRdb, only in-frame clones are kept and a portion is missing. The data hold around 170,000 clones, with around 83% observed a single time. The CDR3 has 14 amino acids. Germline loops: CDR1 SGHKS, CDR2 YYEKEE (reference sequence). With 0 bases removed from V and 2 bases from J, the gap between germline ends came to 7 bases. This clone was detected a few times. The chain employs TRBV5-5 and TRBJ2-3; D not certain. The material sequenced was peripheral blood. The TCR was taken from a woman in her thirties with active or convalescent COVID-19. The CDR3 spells CASSLDHSTDTQYF. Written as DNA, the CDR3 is TGTGCCAGCAGCTTGGATCACTCCACAGATACGCAGTATTTT.